This T cell receptor (beta chain) originates from a study of tumor-infiltrating lymphocytes in primary liver carcinoma. Study at large: Spanning 4.2 to 10 cm, the tumors were T1-T3 N0M0.

A constant-region primer served to make TCR beta cDNA from 500 to 550 ng total RNA. Library construction for TCR beta comprised three nested multiplex PCR rounds performed with slightly modified ARM-PCR. TRBV1-TRBV30 forward primers paired with a C-beta reverse primer were used in the first two PCR rounds, which ran about 11 cycles each. TCRdb analysed the multiplex PCR reads with MiXCR anew, one entry per CDR3 protein. This table holds more than 150,000 distinct CDR3 sequences, roughly three fifths found once. Points on this clonotype: Its antigen remains unidentified. The junction shows a germline mismatch at one end, possibly a read error.

Unsorted whole blood supplied the blood RNA, and germline DNA was isolated too. The CDR3 totals 15 residues. Per germline, CDR1 SQVTM and CDR2 ANQGSEA. General observations from the study: Researchers found tumor-adjacent and tumor-blood pairs overlapped less than tumor region pairs.

The origin of this receptor is a man aged 35-49 years with primary liver carcinoma and hepatitis B virus infection. The specimen was peripheral blood. The rearrangement joins TRBV29-1 to TRBJ2-2; a weak D match, TRBD2 (5 bases). The CDR3 loop is CSVVLLGTNTGELFF. The CDR3, as DNA: TGTAGCGTTGTCCTCCTAGGGACGAACACCGGGGAGCTGTTTTTT.